Shown below are 27 T cell receptor delta chains from a single sample sequenced in a study of delta chain sequences of gamma delta T cells. TCRdb called clones anew from the 5' RACE reads with CATT. The sample lists under 2,500 delta-chain clones; 28% were seen once. Sequenced material: either unsorted cells or a sorted T cell fraction (not recorded which). These receptors were collected from a human donor in good health.

This clone was recorded once. The chain couples TRDV2 to TRDJ1, with 10 bases lining up with TRDD3. Unmatched junction bases numbered 14, after V lost 3 bases and J lost 5 bases. The germline V gene has CDR1 GEAIGNYY and CDR2 EKD. The CDR3 extends over 17 amino acids. CDR3 sequence reads: CACDPLGGDTNRDKLIF. CDR3 coding DNA: TGTGCCTGTGACCCGTTAGGGGGGGATACGAATCGGGATAAACTCATCTTT.

Concerning this clone: A much larger clone differs from this one at a single base, so this may be a read error. Within the sample, other DNA sequences also encode this same CDR3. The rearrangement uses TRDV2 and TRDJ1, with TRDD3 as a possible D gene (5 bases). Germline CDR1 is GEAIGNYY and CDR2 is EKD. The length of the CDR3 is 15 residues. This CDR3 is CACDPLSGETDKLIF. CDR3 in DNA: TGCGCCTGTGACCCATTAAGCGGGGAGACCGATAAACTCATCTTT.

This clone is labeled as medium-sized (0.01 to 0.1%). Other DNA sequences in this specimen translate into the identical CDR3. The chain uses TRDV2 and TRDJ3; weak D call: TRDD3 (5 bases). Germline V gene lookup returns CDR1 GEAIGNYY and CDR2 EKD. The CDR3 covers 17 residues. V dropped 3 bases and J dropped 3 bases, with 14 bases sitting between them. CDR3 protein: CACDPSGLGWDTRQMFF. DNA of the CDR3: TGTGCCTGTGACCCCTCCGGGCTGGGCTGGGACACCCGACAGATGTTTTTC.

The chain recombines TRDV2 with TRDJ1, with 13 bases aligning to TRDD3. Trimming took 0 bases from V and 4 from J; bases not matched to a gene: 10. CDR3 size: 18 residues. CDR1 and CDR2 from the germline V gene are GEAIGNYY and EKD. In DNA form, the CDR3 reads TGTGCCTGTGACACCGTAACTGGGGGATACGCTCTCGACGATAAACTCATCTTT. It yields the protein CACDTVTGGYALDDKLIF.

This clone is judged medium-sized. The rearrangement joins TRDV2 to TRDJ3, with 7 bases identical to TRDD3. There are 23 residues in the CDR3. J gave up 0 bases and V 0 bases, and 19 bases lay outside the gene matches. Germline CDR1 GEAIGNYY, CDR2 EKD. Here the CDR3 reads CACDTVLGAGGARSSWDTRQMFF. The CDR3 nucleotides are TGTGCCTGTGACACCGTACTCGGGGCTGGGGGGGCACGAAGCTCCTGGGACACCCGACAGATGTTTTTC.

In this sample, this clone turned up a few times. The protein TCRdb gives is from a much larger clone and does not agree with this DNA's translation at residue 11, likely a read error; the protein shown here comes from the DNA. The CDR3 DNA sequence: TGTGCCTGTGACACCTGGGGGGCAAGCAGAGGTCATAAACTCATCTTT. Encoded protein: CACDTWGASRGHKLIF. The chain employs TRDV2 and TRDJ1; possibly TRDD3 for D (6 bases). V was shortened by 0 bases and J by 6 bases, with 19 bases between the two germline ends. This CDR3 has 16 residues. Per germline, CDR1 GEAIGNYY and CDR2 EKD.

With respect to this clone: This likely reflects a read error, since a far larger clone is one base away. The chain couples TRDV2 to TRDJ1; TRDD3 matches 12 bases. CDR1 is GEAIGNYY and CDR2 is EKD in the germline V gene. The CDR3 runs to 20 residues. CDR3 residues: CACVTVGLGDTILSSAKLIF. CDR3 bases: TGTGCCTGTGTCACCGTGGGACTGGGGGATACAATTTTATCGTCGGCTAAACTCATCTTT.

Comments on this clone: Since a far larger clone is one base different, this is likely a read error. The sample has other DNA sequences that encode this CDR3 too. The V gene is TRDV2, the J gene TRDJ1; TRDD3 matches 11 bases. Germline CDR1 and CDR2: GEAIGNYY and EKD. This CDR3 is 18 amino acids long. The CDR3: CACDTLIGGYASTDKLIF. As DNA, the CDR3 is TGTGCCTGTGACACCTTGATTGGGGGATACGCCAGCACCGACAAACTCATCTTT.

With regard to this clone: This may be a read error: a much more frequent sequence differs by one nucleotide. This CDR3 reads CACDTLGTGGIYTDKLIF. Written as DNA, the CDR3 is TGTGCCTGTGACACCCTTGGTACTGGGGGAATATACACCGATAAACTCATCTTT. This rearrangement joins TRDV2 to TRDJ1; 9 nucleotides match TRDD3. Trimming removed 0 bases from V and 0 bases from J; junction bases left unmatched: 10. Germline V gene data show CDR1 as GEAIGNYY and CDR2 as EKD. There are 18 residues in the CDR3.

This clone was found a few times. One end of the junction does not line up with germline, which may come from a read error. The chain carries TRDV2 and TRDJ1; maybe TRDD3 (6 bases). The CDR3 totals 16 residues. Germline loops: CDR1 GEAIGNYY, CDR2 EKD. The CDR3 coding sequence is TGTGCCTGTGACCCACTAGGGGGAGGAAGAACCGGTAAACTCATCTTT. It yields the protein CACDPLGGGRTGKLIF.

The chain's CDR3 is CACDKLGTYTDKLIF. The CDR3, as DNA: TGTGCCTGTGACAAGCTGGGGACGTACACCGATAAACTCATCTTT. The chain carries TRDV2 and TRDJ1, with D perhaps matching TRDD3 (6 bases). Germline V gene sequence: CDR1 GEAIGNYY, CDR2 EKD. The CDR3 consists of 15 residues. V shed 2 bases and J shed 0 bases, with 12 bases lying between them.

This sequence joins TRDV2 and TRDJ1, with D possibly being TRDD3 (5 bases). The CDR3 extends over 20 amino acids. The germline V gene encodes CDR1 GEAIGNYY and CDR2 EKD. Trimming took 0 bases from V and 4 from J, leaving 29 bases between them. Here the CDR3 DNA reads TGTGCCTGTGACACCGTCCGGGCTGGGAACCACCCCGGGGAGGGCGATAAACTCATCTTT. It yields the protein CACDTVRAGNHPGEGDKLIF.

On this clone: A far bigger clonotype differs at one base, so this is likely a read error. This chain links TRDV2 with TRDJ1, with 9 bases matching TRDD3. Germline-derived CDR1 and CDR2 are GEAIGNYY and EKD. The CDR3 totals 20 residues. CDR3 DNA sequence: TGTGCCCGTGACCCGGTTGGAGGGGATACGAATCCATACTACACCGATAAACTCATCTTT. Translated: CARDPVGGDTNPYYTDKLIF.

This clone counts as medium-sized. The V call is TRDV2, the J call TRDJ1; D unclear. CDR1 and CDR2 (germline): GEAIGNYY, EKD. CDR3 length equals 17 residues. Deletions cut 0 bases from V and 2 bases from J, with 18 bases between. CDR3 DNA sequence: TGTGCCTGTGACACCGTAACCAACCACCAATCGACCGATAAACTCATCTTT. Its translation: CACDTVTNHQSTDKLIF.

To note about this clone: A read error is the likely source, as a far larger clone sits one nucleotide away. The chain links TRDV2 to TRDJ1, with D perhaps TRDD3 (5 bases). Deletions cut 0 bases from V and 0 bases from J, with 7 bases between. Germline V lookup: CDR1 GEAIGNYY, CDR2 EKD. The CDR3 contains 14 residues. The DNA of the CDR3 is TGTGCCTGTGACACCGATACCAACACCGATAAACTCATCTTT. Translated: CACDTDTNTDKLIF.

With regard to this clone: With only one base between it and a far larger clone, this is likely a read error. The CDR3 here is CACDDVLGDTHKYADKLIF. CDR3 sequence (DNA): TGTGCCTGTGACGATGTACTGGGGGATACGCATAAGTACGCCGATAAACTCATCTTT. The genes are TRDV2 and TRDJ1; TRDD3 agrees at 13 bases. The CDR3 sequence is 19 residues long. V trimming: 3 bases; J trimming: 3 bases; junction bases outside the gene matches: 15. Germline CDR1 is GEAIGNYY and CDR2 is EKD.

Remarks on this clone: A read error is possible here, since a much larger clone lies one base away. The same CDR3 arises from other DNA sequences in this sample as well. The chain combines TRDV2 with TRDJ4, with 8 bases identical to TRDD3. The germline V gene has CDR1 GEAIGNYY and CDR2 EKD. This CDR3 is 15 amino acids long. J lost 4 bases, V lost 0 bases, and 9 bases had no gene match. The CDR3 sequence is CACDTVVLGAPPLIF. CDR3 nucleotides: TGTGCCTGTGACACCGTTGTACTGGGGGCCCCACCCCTGATCTTT.

In regard to this clone: A read error is likely here: a far larger clone is one base away. V and J are TRDV2 and TRDJ1; possibly TRDD3 for D (5 bases). CDR1 and CDR2 from the germline V gene are GEAIGNYY and EKD. V was cut by 0 bases and J by 3 bases, with 13 bases left in between. The CDR3 is 15 residues long. The CDR3 coding sequence is TGTGCCTGTGACACCCTGGGACGGAAAGCCGATAAACTCATCTTT. Its protein product is CACDTLGRKADKLIF.

This clone was seen a single time. The protein TCRdb lists belongs to a much larger clone and differs from this DNA's translation at residue 9, which points to a read error; the protein shown is made from the DNA. Here the CDR3 DNA reads TGTGCCTGTGACAATGTACTGGGGGAGACGAAATCCACCGATAAACTCATCTTT. Encoded protein: CACDNVLGETKSTDKLIF. V usage is TRDV2 and J usage is TRDJ1; 9 bases fit TRDD3. From germline, CDR1 is GEAIGNYY and CDR2 EKD. The CDR3 is 18 amino acids. The J segment lost 1 base and the V segment lost 2 bases, leaving 13 bases of the junction unmatched.

This clone was seen more than once but under ten times. The rearrangement uses TRDV2 and TRDJ1, with D possibly being TRDD2 (6 bases). Germline CDR1 reads GEAIGNYY; CDR2 reads EKD. V was cut by 0 bases and J by 1 base, with 35 bases left in between. The length of the CDR3 is 23 residues. The CDR3 protein is CACDTLGLPDGWVRDTITDKLIF. CDR3 sequence (DNA): TGTGCCTGTGACACCCTCGGCCTTCCGGATGGGTGGGTGAGAGATACAATCACCGATAAACTCATCTTT.

This clone was seen a handful of times. The chain uses TRDV2 and TRDJ1; the D gene is possibly TRDD3 (6 bases). Trimming shortened V by 4 bases and J by 1 base, and 27 bases separated the two germline ends. Per the germline V gene, CDR1 is GEAIGNYY and CDR2 is EKD. The CDR3 has 19 amino acids. CDR3 loop: CACDAVAGGANAGTDKLIF. Written as DNA, the CDR3 is TGTGCCTGTGATGCTGTTGCGGGGGGAGCTAACGCGGGCACCGATAAACTCATCTTT.

This clone is termed medium-sized. The chain joins TRDV2 to TRDJ1; 11 nucleotides agree with TRDD3. The ends lost 3 bases at V and 4 bases at J; junction bases unmatched: 6. CDR1 and CDR2 (germline): GEAIGNYY, EKD. CDR3 length equals 15 residues. The CDR3 spells CACDRWGIRSDKLIF. As DNA, the CDR3 is TGTGCCTGTGACCGATGGGGGATACGGAGCGATAAACTCATCTTT.

This chain connects TRDV2 to TRDJ1; 7 nucleotides line up with TRDD3. The CDR3 has 20 amino acids. Germline CDR1 is GEAIGNYY and CDR2 is EKD. The V segment lost 0 bases and the J segment 0 bases; nucleotides outside the gene matches: 18. CDR3 loop: CACDTVELMGDPTHTDKLIF. CDR3 nucleotide sequence: TGTGCCTGTGACACCGTAGAGCTGATGGGGGACCCCACCCACACCGATAAACTCATCTTT.

In its sample, this clone was seen a few times. V gene TRDV2 combines with J gene TRDJ1, with 9 bases that match TRDD3. The trim removed 7 bases at V and 0 bases at J, leaving 14 bases unmatched. The CDR3 is 17 residues long. Germline V lookup: CDR1 GEAIGNYY, CDR2 EKD. The CDR3 sequence: CACQPLGDTLYTDKLIF. CDR3 nucleotide sequence: TGTGCCTGCCAGCCACTGGGGGACACCTTATACACCGATAAACTCATCTTT.

The gene calls are TRDV2 and TRDJ3, with 7 bases matching TRDD3. V trimming: 0 bases; J trimming: 0 bases; junction bases outside the gene matches: 10. The CDR3 is 20 amino acids. Per germline, CDR1 GEAIGNYY and CDR2 EKD. The CDR3 reads CACDTAAWGASSWDTRQMFF. The CDR3, as DNA: TGTGCCTGTGACACCGCGGCCTGGGGGGCCAGCTCCTGGGACACCCGACAGATGTTTTTC.

This clone is termed large. The chain carries TRDV2 and TRDJ1, with D tentatively TRDD2 or TRDD3 (6 bases each). V dropped 0 bases and J dropped 3 bases, with 22 bases sitting between them. The germline gives CDR1 GEAIGNYY, CDR2 EKD. This CDR3 has 18 amino acids. CDR3 in amino acids: CACDTVTGMPTFPDKLIF. CDR3 DNA sequence: TGTGCCTGTGACACCGTTACTGGGATGCCGACCTTCCCCGATAAACTCATCTTT.

In regard to this clone: One base separates it from a far larger clone, so it is likely a read error. This chain connects TRDV2 to TRDJ1, with 7 bases aligning to TRDD3. The CDR3 consists of 19 residues. The germline CDR1 and CDR2 sequences are GEAIGNYY and EKD. The CDR3 loop is CACHTVGAISGGTTDKLIF. CDR3 DNA sequence: TGTGCCTGTCACACCGTGGGGGCAATTTCTGGGGGTACCACCGATAAACTCATCTTT.